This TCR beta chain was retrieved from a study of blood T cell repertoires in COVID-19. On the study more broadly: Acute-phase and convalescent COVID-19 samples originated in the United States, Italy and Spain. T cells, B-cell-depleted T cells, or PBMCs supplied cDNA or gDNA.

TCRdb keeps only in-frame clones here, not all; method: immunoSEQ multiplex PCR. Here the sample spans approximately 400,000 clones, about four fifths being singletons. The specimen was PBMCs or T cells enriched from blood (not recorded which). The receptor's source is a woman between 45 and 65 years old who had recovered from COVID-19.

The CDR3 loop reads CASGRQGRNSPLHF. CDR3 coding DNA: TGTGCCAGCGGCCGACAGGGCCGTAATTCACCCCTCCACTTT. This chain connects TRBV6-5 to TRBJ1-6, with 7 nucleotides matching TRBD1. Germline assignment: CDR1 MNHEY and CDR2 SVGAGI. The CDR3 spans 14 residues. V shed 8 bases, J shed 6 bases, and the junction held 7 bases outside the gene matches.